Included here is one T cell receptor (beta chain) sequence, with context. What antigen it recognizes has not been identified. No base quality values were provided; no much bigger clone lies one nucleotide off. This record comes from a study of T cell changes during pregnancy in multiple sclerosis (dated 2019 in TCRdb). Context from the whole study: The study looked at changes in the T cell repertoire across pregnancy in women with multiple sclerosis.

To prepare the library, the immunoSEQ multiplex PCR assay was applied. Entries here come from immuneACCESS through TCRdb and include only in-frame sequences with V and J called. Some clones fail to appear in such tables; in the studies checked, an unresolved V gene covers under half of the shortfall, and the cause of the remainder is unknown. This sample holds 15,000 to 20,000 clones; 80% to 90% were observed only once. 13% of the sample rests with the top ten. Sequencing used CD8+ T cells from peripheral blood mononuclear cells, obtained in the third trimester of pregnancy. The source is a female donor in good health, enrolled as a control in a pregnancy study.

The nucleotide sequence reads as follows: TGTGCTAGCGGGACCACTAGGGAGCAGTTCTTC. Its protein is CASGTTREQFF. The V and J segments used are TRBV19 and TRBJ2-1; a stretch of 8 junction bases matches TRBD2. The CDR3 covers 11 residues, taking in both the cysteine and the phenylalanine. Only CDR3 DNA remains: 33 bases, in frame from the first base. Via the germline V gene (reference sequence), CDR1 is LNHDA and CDR2 SQIVND.